The rows below give T cell receptor beta chains drawn from one sample of a study of blood T cell repertoires in COVID-19. Assay: immunoSEQ multiplex PCR; the TCRdb copy retains only in-frame clones and omits some. The sample records around 170,000 clones, 80% to 85% being singletons. Sequencing was carried out using peripheral blood. These receptors were taken from a woman aged 40-49 years with acute or convalescent COVID-19. CDR3s include the opening cysteine and the closing phenylalanine or tryptophan. D genes are given only for firm matches. Size values are once, few and many counts, or a class for expanded clones, and some rows have none.

len,d_gene,j_gene,v_gene,abundance,CDR3aa,CDR3nt
13,.,TRBJ1-2,TRBV7-9,.,CASSRQANYGYTF,TGTGCCAGCAGCCGACAGGCTAACTATGGCTACACCTTC
15,TRBD2,TRBJ2-1,TRBV5-1,.,CASRGTSLRYNEQFF,TGCGCCAGCAGGGGGACTAGCTTAAGATACAATGAGCAGTTCTTC
15,TRBD2,TRBJ2-7,TRBV6-5,once,CASSYQGGAGGEQYF,TGTGCCAGCAGTTACCAGGGCGGGGCGGGGGGCGAGCAGTACTTC
15,.,TRBJ2-2,TRBV7-9,.,CASSLNRVRTGELFF,TGTGCCAGCAGCTTAAACAGGGTGCGAACCGGGGAGCTGTTTTTT
14,.,TRBJ1-4,TRBV6-5,.,CASRDDNLFGKLFF,TGTGCCAGCAGAGACGACAACCTATTCGGAAAACTGTTTTTT
14,TRBD1,TRBJ1-1,TRBV6-5,.,CASRISSTGPEAFF,TGTGCCAGCAGGATAAGTTCGACAGGGCCTGAAGCTTTCTTT
13,TRBD1,TRBJ2-7,TRBV7-9,.,CAGQGSLSYEQYF,TGTGCCGGACAGGGAAGTCTTTCGTACGAGCAGTACTTC
13,TRBD2,TRBJ2-7,TRBV27,.,CASSLNGGGEQYF,TGTGCCAGCAGTTTAAACGGCGGGGGGGAGCAGTACTTC
14,TRBD1,TRBJ1-2,TRBV2,.,CASSTQGVLYGYTF,TGTGCCAGCAGCACTCAGGGGGTTCTTTATGGCTACACCTTC
17,.,TRBJ2-1,TRBV21-1,once,CASRKSFGRGSYNEQFF,.
13,TRBD1,TRBJ1-2,TRBV12-3/TRBV12-4,.,CASSLRQGASYTF,TGTGCCAGCAGTCTCCGACAGGGGGCTAGCTACACCTTC
8,.,TRBJ2-7,TRBV20-1,.,CSAGDKYF,TGCAGTGCAGGGGATAAGTACTTC
15,.,TRBJ1-5,TRBV4-2,.,CASSQDRGGYQPQHF,TGTGCCAGCAGCCAAGATAGGGGGGGGTATCAGCCCCAGCATTTT
16,TRBD2,TRBJ2-7,TRBV6-4,.,CASSESGLAGVREQYF,TGTGCCAGCAGTGAATCGGGACTAGCGGGAGTACGCGAGCAGTACTTC
14,.,TRBJ1-1,TRBV7-8,many,CASSPREVYTEAFF,TGTGCCAGCAGCCCCCGAGAGGTTTACACTGAAGCTTTCTTT
17,TRBD2,TRBJ2-5,TRBV5-1,.,CASSPTGTSGGAGTQYF,TGCGCCAGCAGCCCCACTGGGACTAGCGGGGGGGCTGGGACCCAGTACTTC
12,.,TRBJ2-5,TRBV2,.,CASLAPGETQYF,TGTGCCAGCCTAGCGCCGGGGGAGACCCAGTACTTC
13,.,TRBJ2-5,TRBV27,.,CASSSRPSQTQYF,TGTGCCAGCAGTAGCCGCCCAAGTCAGACCCAGTACTTC
16,TRBD2,TRBJ2-3,TRBV5-8,.,CASSRGTSGVTDTQYF,TGTGCCAGCAGTAGGGGGACTAGCGGGGTCACAGATACGCAGTATTTT
17,TRBD1,TRBJ2-1,TRBV3-1/TRBV3-2,.,CASSLRDLNRGHGEQFF,TGTGCCAGCAGCCTACGGGACCTAAACAGGGGACACGGTGAGCAGTTCTTC
13,.,TRBJ1-2,TRBV29-1,once,CSVGATTNYGYTF,TGCAGCGTTGGGGCCACCACTAACTATGGCTACACCTTC
14,TRBD1,TRBJ1-1,TRBV2,.,CASKGGQGGGEAFF,TGTGCCAGCAAGGGGGGACAGGGAGGTGGTGAAGCTTTCTTT
16,.,TRBJ1-1,TRBV6-1,.,CASSVRWDNLNTEAFF,TGTGCCAGCAGTGTAAGGTGGGACAACTTGAACACTGAAGCTTTCTTT
13,.,TRBJ1-1,TRBV6-5,.,CASRRAGDTEAFF,TGTGCCAGCAGACGAGCGGGAGACACTGAAGCTTTCTTT
16,TRBD2,TRBJ2-1,TRBV11-2,few,CASSQIAGGRYNEQFF,TGTGCCAGCAGCCAAATAGCGGGAGGTAGGTACAATGAGCAGTTCTTC
11,.,TRBJ1-2,TRBV28,.,CASSFTRGSTF,TGTGCCAGCAGTTTTACCAGGGGAAGCACCTTC
15,.,TRBJ1-1,TRBV18,.,CASSPPVGVNTEAFF,TGTGCCAGCTCACCCCCAGTAGGGGTTAACACTGAAGCTTTCTTT
14,.,TRBJ1-4,TRBV21-1,.,CASSDRATNEKLFF,TGTGCCAGCAGCGACAGGGCAACTAATGAAAAACTGTTTTTT
13,.,TRBJ1-1,TRBV27,few,CASSWAIYTEAFF,TGTGCCAGCAGTTGGGCGATTTACACTGAAGCTTTCTTT
14,TRBD2,TRBJ2-1,TRBV6-5,once,CASRTSGGTNEQFF,TGTGCCAGCAGAACTAGCGGGGGAACAAATGAGCAGTTCTTC
14,TRBD1,TRBJ1-5,TRBV25-1,.,CASSELGGDQPQHF,TGTGCCAGCAGTGAATTAGGGGGCGATCAGCCCCAGCATTTT
15,.,TRBJ1-2,TRBV27,.,CASSLKPTGTYGYTF,TGTGCCAGCAGCTTAAAACCTACAGGGACCTATGGCTACACCTTC
15,.,TRBJ2-3,TRBV28,.,CASSFGLYSGDTQYF,TGTGCCAGCAGTTTTGGTCTTTACAGCGGAGATACGCAGTATTTT
15,TRBD2,TRBJ2-5,TRBV28,.,CASSPPGGLEETQYF,TGTGCCAGCAGTCCCCCGGGGGGGCTGGAGGAGACCCAGTACTTC
16,TRBD2,TRBJ2-7,TRBV18,.,CASSPVASGSSYEQYF,TGTGCCAGCTCACCGGTCGCTAGCGGGAGCTCCTACGAGCAGTACTTC
17,.,TRBJ1-3,TRBV5-5,.,CASSLSSALSIGNTIYF,TGTGCCAGCAGCTTGAGCTCTGCCTTGTCGATTGGAAACACCATATATTTT
12,.,TRBJ1-2,TRBV7-8,.,CASSPQRFGYTF,TGTGCCAGCAGCCCTCAGAGGTTCGGCTACACCTTC
14,TRBD2,TRBJ2-7,TRBV7-2,.,CASCLWEGPNEQYF,TGTGCCAGCTGCTTATGGGAGGGCCCTAACGAGCAGTACTTC
13,.,TRBJ1-3,TRBV19,.,CASSPHIANTIYF,TGTGCCAGTAGCCCCCATATCGCGAACACCATATATTTT
16,TRBD1,TRBJ1-2,TRBV7-9,.,CASSLEVGTGLYGYTF,TGTGCCAGCAGCTTAGAGGTGGGGACAGGGCTCTATGGCTACACCTTC